One and the same sample provided the 4 T cell receptor beta chains below, sequenced in a study of somatic mutations in cytotoxic T cells in rheumatoid arthritis. Produced via immunoSEQ multiplex PCR; TCRdb's table is partial and in-frame only. The sample lists more than 35,000 clones; more than 80% were seen once. Sequenced: CD8+ T cells sorted from blood. The receptors stem from a man aged 35-49 years in good health.

This clone was seen a single time. This chain links TRBV27 with TRBJ1-2; the D gene is possibly TRBD1 (5 bases). Trimming shortened V by 4 bases and J by 4 bases, and 19 bases separated the two germline ends. The germline gives CDR1 MNHEY, CDR2 SMNVEV (reference sequence). This CDR3 spans 16 amino acids. This CDR3 reads CASSYGGGGSGYGYTF. For the CDR3, the DNA is TGTGCCAGCAGTTATGGGGGTGGAGGGTCTGGCTATGGCTACACCTTC.

Only one count was recorded for this clone. The V and J genes are TRBV5-6 and TRBJ2-2, with D unclear. CDR3 length equals 15 residues. Germline CDR1 is SGHDT and CDR2 is YYEEEE. Trimming shortened V by 4 bases and J by 2 bases, and 12 bases separated the two germline ends. The CDR3 here is CASSPPEPNTGELFF. CDR3 nucleotide sequence: TGTGCCAGCAGCCCACCGGAGCCCAACACCGGGGAGCTGTTTTTT.

The chain has TRBV19 and TRBJ1-5; no clear D. Germline CDR1 and CDR2: LNHDA and SQIVND (reference sequence). This CDR3 comprises 16 residues. Trimming cost V 0 bases and J 0 bases, with 9 bases left between them. The CDR3 DNA reads as TGTGCCAGTAGTATAGATAGGGATTATAGCAATCAGCCCCAGCATTTT. It yields the protein CASSIDRDYSNQPQHF.

This rearrangement joins TRBV2 to TRBJ2-7, with TRBD2 matching over 11 bases. Germline trimming cut 7 bases from V and 0 bases from J; bases unmatched to any gene: 2. CDR1 and CDR2 from the germline V gene are SNHLY and FYNNEI. This CDR3 region has 14 residues. This CDR3 is CASTGLAGSYEQYF. DNA for the CDR3: TGTGCCAGCACAGGACTAGCGGGCTCCTACGAGCAGTACTTC.